These 21 T cell receptor beta chains share one sample of origin, sequenced in a study of cytomegalovirus exposure and HLA in healthy donors. PCR involved 60 Vbeta and 13 Jbeta primers. Sequencing was performed with immunoSEQ multiplex PCR; in TCRdb, only in-frame clones are kept and a portion is missing. The sample has more than 110,000 clones, roughly four fifths seen once. Material for sequencing was PBMCs. The receptors here all came from a woman between 35 and 50 years old in good health and CMV-seronegative.

This clone was detected ten times or more. V gene TRBV7-2 combines with J gene TRBJ1-2; D unresolved. Per the germline V gene, CDR1 is SGHTA and CDR2 is FQGNSA. This CDR3 spans 10 amino acids. Trimming cost V 4 bases and J 5 bases, with 2 bases left between them. As DNA, the CDR3 is TGTGCCAGCAGCTCTTATGGCTACACCTTC. It specifies CASSSYGYTF. The full variable domain, with the rest looked up from reference TRBV7-2 and TRBJ1-2, is GAGVSQSPSNKVTEKGKDVELRCDPISGHTALYWYRQSLGQGLEFLIYFQGNSAPDKSGLPSDRFSAERTGGSVSTLTIQRTQQEDSAVYLCASSSYGYTFGSGTRLTVV.

The chain employs TRBV19 and TRBJ2-1; 8 nucleotides align to TRBD2. The CDR3 spans 13 residues. Germline CDR1 is LNHDA and CDR2 is SQIVND (reference sequence). V shed 3 bases and J 9 bases; nucleotides not matched to a gene: 4. The CDR3 sequence: CASSIERGTEQFF. In DNA form, the CDR3 reads TGTGCCAGTAGTATTGAGCGGGGGACTGAGCAGTTCTTC.

The chain couples TRBV11-2 to TRBJ1-1; TRBD1 matches at 7 bases. Germline V CDR1 and CDR2: SGHAT, FQNNGV. The V segment lost 4 bases and the J segment 2 bases; nucleotides outside the gene matches: 10. The CDR3 sequence is 16 residues long. CDR3 in amino acids: CASSSRRQGINTEAFF. CDR3 bases: TGTGCCAGCAGCTCTAGGCGACAGGGAATAAACACTGAAGCTTTCTTT.

The CDR3 bases are TGCAGCGCTAGACAGGGGGATGGCTACACCTTC. Its translation: CSARQGDGYTF. The chain carries TRBV29-1 and TRBJ1-2, with TRBD1 matching over 9 bases. The CDR3 totals 11 residues. Germline assignment: CDR1 SQVTM and CDR2 ANQGSEA. With 7 bases clipped from V and 6 bases from J, the junction kept 3 bases outside the gene matches.

This chain connects TRBV28 to TRBJ1-4; a weak D match, TRBD1 (5 bases). The CDR3 totals 14 residues. CDR1 and CDR2 (germline): MDHEN, SYDVKM. V was pared by 7 bases and J by 5 bases, with 14 bases between. The CDR3 region has the DNA TGTGCCAGCAACTCGGAGGGGCCAAATGAAAAACTGTTTTTT. It specifies CASNSEGPNEKLFF. The full variable domain, rest sourced from reference TRBV28 and TRBJ1-4, is DVKVTQSSRYLVKRTGEKVFLECVQDMDHENMFWYRQDPGLGLRLIYFSYDVKMKEKGDIPEGYSVSREKKERFSLILESASTNQTSMYLCASNSEGPNEKLFFGSGTQLSVL.

This clone was counted a single time. The V call is TRBV6-5, the J call TRBJ2-7; 8 nucleotides line up with TRBD2. Trimming cost V 5 bases and J 3 bases; bases outside gene matches: 6. The CDR3 loop spans 14 amino acids. The germline gives CDR1 MNHEY, CDR2 SVGAGI. The CDR3 here is CASSRTTSDYEQYV. The DNA of the CDR3 is TGTGCCAGCAGTAGGACGACTAGCGACTACGAGCAGTACGTC.

The rearrangement uses TRBV20-1 and TRBJ1-1, with a possible D match to TRBD1 (5 bases). V was pared by 2 bases and J by 7 bases, with 8 bases between. Germline CDR1 DFQATT, CDR2 SNEGSKA (reference sequence). The CDR3 is made up of 11 amino acids. The CDR3 sequence is CSARSDSEAFF. CDR3 DNA sequence: TGCAGTGCTAGATCTGACAGTGAAGCTTTCTTT.

The J gene is TRBJ1-1, the V gene TRBV30; possible D gene TRBD1, 6 bases. Germline CDR1 reads GTSNPN; CDR2 reads SVGIG (reference sequence). V gave up 3 bases and J gave up 1 base, with 21 bases separating them. The CDR3 has 17 amino acids. The CDR3 sequence is CAWRPTGAHLRNTEAFF. The CDR3 DNA sequence: TGTGCCTGGAGACCGACAGGCGCACATCTCCGGAACACTGAAGCTTTCTTT. The whole variable domain, filled in from reference TRBV30 and TRBJ1-1, reads SQTIHQWPATLVQPVGSPLSLECTVEGTSNPNLYWYRQAAGRGLQLLFYSVGIGQISSEVPQNLSASRPQDRQFILSSKKLLLSDSGFYLCAWRPTGAHLRNTEAFFGQGTRLTVV.

The chain employs TRBV18 and TRBJ2-2; TRBD2 matches 14 bases. The CDR3 covers 16 residues. The V gene's germline CDR1 is KGHSH and CDR2 LQKENI. The junction had 3 bases not matched to a gene; V was cut back by 3 bases and J by 6 bases. This CDR3 reads CASSPPGLAGAGELFF. The CDR3 bases are TGTGCCAGCTCACCGCCGGGACTAGCGGGAGCCGGGGAGCTGTTTTTT. The variable domain in full, completed from reference TRBV18 and TRBJ2-2, reads NAGVMQNPRHLVRRRGQEARLRCSPMKGHSHVYWYRQLPEEGLKFMVYLQKENIIDESGMPKERFSAEFPKEGPSILRIQQVVRGDSAAYFCASSPPGLAGAGELFFGEGSRLTVL.

This clone has only one observation. The J gene is TRBJ2-7, the V gene TRBV2, with 7 bases fitting TRBD1. V lost 8 bases and J lost 4; bases outside the gene matches: 2. From germline, CDR1 is SNHLY and CDR2 FYNNEI. The CDR3 has 11 residues. Here the CDR3 reads CASHRGYEQYV. CDR3 nucleotides: TGTGCCAGCCACAGGGGATACGAGCAGTACGTC.

The CDR3, as DNA: TGTGCTAGTGGTTTGGCCTCGGGGTACAATGAAAAACTGTTTTTT. Its protein is CASGLASGYNEKLFF. The rearrangement links TRBV12-5 to TRBJ1-4, with D uncertain. The CDR3 is 15 residues long. V lost 1 base and J lost 5, with 11 bases in between. From germline, CDR1 is LGHNT and CDR2 FRNRAP.

V usage is TRBV7-9 and J usage is TRBJ1-1; 10 bases are shared with TRBD1. V shed 1 base and J 2 bases; nucleotides not matched to a gene: 1. This CDR3 is built from 15 residues. From germline, CDR1 is SEHNR and CDR2 FQNEAQ (reference sequence). This CDR3 reads CASSLGQGANTEAFF. As DNA, the CDR3 is TGTGCCAGCAGCTTAGGACAGGGGGCAAACACTGAAGCTTTCTTT.

The chain carries TRBV7-3 and TRBJ1-5, with 8 bases matching TRBD1. With 4 bases clipped from V and 4 bases from J, the junction kept 9 bases outside the gene matches. The CDR3 is 16 residues long. CDR1 and CDR2 (germline): SGHTA, FQGTGA. CDR3: CASSYLPGGDNQPQHF. The CDR3 DNA follows: TGTGCCAGCAGCTACCTACCAGGGGGCGATAATCAGCCCCAGCATTTT.

This chain joins TRBV5-1 and TRBJ2-1, with 11 bases identical to TRBD2. There are 16 residues in the CDR3. Germline-derived CDR1 and CDR2 are SGHRS and YFSETQ. J was trimmed by 1 base and V by 4 bases; bases with no gene match: 4. The CDR3 is CASSGTSGGSYNEQFF. As DNA, the CDR3 is TGCGCCAGCAGCGGTACTAGCGGGGGTTCCTACAATGAGCAGTTCTTC.

V and J are TRBV15 and TRBJ1-2, with 10 bases aligning to TRBD1. In germline, CDR1 is LNHNV, CDR2 YYDKDF (reference sequence). The CDR3 length is 16 residues. V dropped 0 bases and J dropped 3; count of bases not matched to a gene: 4. CDR3 protein: CATSREGDRGYYGYTF. The CDR3 region has the DNA TGTGCCACCAGCAGAGAGGGGGACAGGGGATACTATGGCTACACCTTC. Looking up the rest from reference TRBV15 and TRBJ1-2 gives the full variable domain: DAMVIQNPRYQVTQFGKPVTLSCSQTLNHNVMYWYQQKSSQAPKLLFHYYDKDFNNEADTPDNFQSRRPNTSFCFLDIRSPGLGDTAMYLCATSREGDRGYYGYTFGSGTRLTVV.

This clone was recorded only once. CDR3 in amino acids: CASSQTGEPPQHF. CDR3 sequence (DNA): TGTGCCAGCTCGCAAACAGGGGAACCGCCCCAGCATTTT. The chain has TRBV18 and TRBJ1-5, with 7 bases aligning to TRBD1. Trimming at V came to 6 bases and at J to 9 bases, leaving 8 bases not matched to a gene. This CDR3 comprises 13 residues. Looked up from germline, CDR1 is KGHSH and CDR2 is LQKENI.

This clone was counted only a few times. The V and J genes are TRBV2 and TRBJ2-5, with 13 bases lining up with TRBD2. The CDR3 is 13 residues long. Unmatched junction bases numbered 4, after V lost 11 bases and J lost 4 bases. Germline V gene sequence: CDR1 SNHLY, CDR2 FYNNEI. CDR3 DNA sequence: TGTGCCGGGGGACTAGCGGGGCTAGAGACCCAGTACTTC. This codes for CAGGLAGLETQYF.

This chain joins TRBV19 and TRBJ1-1, with TRBD1 matching over 7 bases. The trim removed 5 bases at V and 0 bases at J, leaving 9 bases unmatched. The germline gives CDR1 LNHDA, CDR2 SQIVND (reference sequence). This CDR3 has 16 amino acids. This CDR3 reads CASSVNGQALNTEAFF. The DNA of the CDR3 is TGTGCCAGTAGTGTCAACGGACAGGCCCTGAACACTGAAGCTTTCTTT.

This clone was seen more than once but under ten times. The CDR3 DNA is TGTGCCAGCAGCCACATCTCGAACTACGAGCAGTACGTC. Translated, it gives CASSHISNYEQYV. The V gene is TRBV5-6, the J gene TRBJ2-7; D is undetermined. This CDR3 is built from 13 residues. Germline V lookup: CDR1 SGHDT, CDR2 YYEEEE. V lost 4 bases and J 3 bases, leaving 11 bases between the germline ends.

The sample holds a few counts of this clone. V gene TRBV27 combines with J gene TRBJ1-1, with D unclear. Trimming took 5 bases from V and 3 from J, leaving 16 bases between them. Germline CDR1 reads MNHEY; CDR2 reads SMNVEV (reference sequence). The CDR3 runs 15 residues. For the CDR3, the DNA is TGTGCCAGCAGTCCCTCAACGGGCGGGGACACTGAAGCTTTCTTT. It specifies CASSPSTGGDTEAFF.

This chain uses TRBV15 with TRBJ1-1; D gene uncertain. This CDR3 contains 13 residues. Germline assignment: CDR1 LNHNV and CDR2 YYDKDF (reference sequence). Trimming took off 2 bases at V and 11 bases at J, with 15 bases between the two ends. The CDR3 DNA follows: TGTGCCACCAGCAGACCGAGGATAGGGAGGGCTTTCTTT. This codes for CATSRPRIGRAFF.